The 28 T cell receptor beta chains listed next were all sequenced from one sample in a study of post-analysis software for immune sequencing data (dated by TCRdb to between 2014 and 2017). Here is what the overall study found, with its caveats: About five TRBV segments, including TRBV5-6, TRBV5-1 and TRBV20-1, were significantly more frequent in patients than controls.

Their recognized antigens are unknown. Receptor libraries were prepared by PCR. This sample was sequenced with an Illumina HiSeq 2500. To reduce PCR and sequencing biases, unique molecular identifiers were built into the TCR beta cDNA libraries. TCRdb itself trimmed the public reads at Q25 with fastp, ran MiXCR and retained productive beta chains. All rows with the same CDR3 protein become a single entry with the most common DNA and genes. This sample has approximately 400,000 distinct CDR3 sequences in its table, and roughly 36% of those were observed once. The ten top clones hold roughly 13% of the sample. Sequencing was done on a sample of blood. These receptors all stem from a girl between 10 and 17 years old with multiple sclerosis.

The rearrangement links TRBV7-9 to TRBJ2-5; D is unresolved. The CDR3 contains 12 residues. Germline V CDR1 and CDR2: SEHNR, FQNEAQ (reference sequence). Trimming cost V 7 bases and J 5 bases, with 11 bases left between them. CDR3 in DNA: TGTGCCAGCAAGTTGGATTGGGAGACCCAGTACTTC. Its protein product is CASKLDWETQYF.

The chain carries TRBV3-1 and TRBJ2-5; D gene ambiguous. The germline V gene encodes CDR1 LGHDT and CDR2 YNNKEL (reference sequence). Trimming removed 3 bases from V and 11 bases from J, with 19 bases in between. CDR3 length equals 14 residues. Here the CDR3 reads CASSQSGADEEQYF. CDR3 in DNA: TGTGCCAGCAGCCAGAGTGGCGCAGATGAGGAGCAGTACTTC.

This clonotype was seen at least ten times. The chain uses TRBV7-2 and TRBJ1-1, with D hard to call. Germline-derived CDR1 and CDR2 are SGHTA and FQGNSA. CDR3 length: 11 amino acids. V shed 3 bases and J shed 4 bases, with 3 bases lying between them. The CDR3 here is CASSFLTEAFF. CDR3 DNA sequence: TGTGCCAGCAGCTTTCTCACTGAAGCTTTCTTT.

This clonotype was detected a few times. The chain joins TRBV27 to TRBJ2-1; perhaps TRBD1 as D (5 bases). CDR1 and CDR2 (germline): MNHEY, SMNVEV (reference sequence). This CDR3 has 15 amino acids. Trimming pared 3 bases from V and 1 base from J, leaving 10 bases between. CDR3 bases: TGTGCCAGCAGTTTTTCGGCAGGGTCCTACAATGAGCAGTTCTTC. This translates into CASSFSAGSYNEQFF.

The chain links TRBV4-1 to TRBJ1-1, with D perhaps matching TRBD1 (5 bases). Trimming left V 5 bases short and J 5 bases short, with 12 bases between. Germline-derived CDR1 and CDR2 are MGHRA and YSYEKL. The CDR3 spans 13 residues. DNA of the CDR3: TGCGCCAGCAGCTGGCAGGGCGTAACTGAAGCTTTCTTT. As protein: CASSWQGVTEAFF.

The DNA for the CDR3 is TGTGCCGTGCGAGCGGGGTCCTACGAGCAGTACTTC. It codes for CAVRAGSYEQYF. The chain links TRBV7-2 to TRBJ2-7; 7 positions match TRBD2. The trim removed 11 bases at V and 1 base at J, leaving 5 bases unmatched. Germline values: CDR1 SGHTA, CDR2 FQGNSA. This CDR3 region has 12 residues.

This clonotype was recorded at least ten times. The V and J genes are TRBV9 and TRBJ1-2; a weak D match, TRBD1 (6 bases). The germline gives CDR1 SGDLS, CDR2 YYNGEE. Trimming removed 4 bases from V and 2 bases from J, with 9 bases in between. The CDR3 is 13 residues long. CDR3 amino acids: CASSTQGNYGYTF. CDR3 in DNA: TGTGCCAGCAGCACACAGGGAAACTATGGCTACACCTTC.

The rearrangement links TRBV5-6 to TRBJ1-1; TRBD1 might be the D (5 bases). This CDR3 is built from 16 residues. Per germline, CDR1 SGHDT and CDR2 YYEEEE. Trimming left V 0 bases short and J 10 bases short, with 22 bases between. The CDR3 loop is CASSLARMRDAVGAFF. The CDR3 bases are TGTGCCAGCAGCTTGGCCCGTATGCGGGACGCCGTTGGAGCTTTCTTT.

This clonotype was counted only a few times. CDR3 nucleotides: TGTGCCAGCAGCTTAGTAGGGGGGAGTGAAAAACTGTTTTTT. Encoded protein: CASSLVGGSEKLFF. This chain links TRBV5-6 with TRBJ1-4; tentatively, D is TRBD1 (6 bases). Germline-derived CDR1 and CDR2 are SGHDT and YYEEEE. Between the trimmed V and J ends, which lost 2 bases and 7 bases, there was a span of 12 bases. This CDR3 spans 14 amino acids.

The chain couples TRBV19 to TRBJ1-5, with 7 bases that match TRBD1. The CDR3 extends over 15 amino acids. Per the germline V gene, CDR1 is LNHDA and CDR2 is SQIVND (reference sequence). Trimming took 3 bases from V and 7 from J; bases not matched to a gene: 9. The DNA for the CDR3 is TGTGCCAGTAGTATTGGACAGGCGAATAACCAGCCCCAGCATTTT. Protein sequence: CASSIGQANNQPQHF.

The chain employs TRBV12-3 or TRBV12-4 and TRBJ2-3, with D perhaps TRBD2 (5 bases). V dropped 8 bases and J dropped 5 bases, with 8 bases sitting between them. The CDR3 has 11 residues. CDR3 in DNA: TGTGCCAGCGGGAGACTAGATACGCAGTATTTT. Protein: CASGRLDTQYF.

This clonotype has only a few counts. The junction does not match germline at one end; this may be a read error. The gene calls are TRBV12-3 or TRBV12-4 and TRBJ1-2; D uncertain. CDR3 size: 14 residues. CDR3 sequence: CASRLVLENYGYTF. DNA for the CDR3: TGTGCCAGCAGGTTAGTCTTAGAAAACTATGGCTACACCTTC.

This clonotype showed up just a few times. The CDR3 spells CASSPGLPDTQYF. The CDR3 DNA is TGTGCCAGCAGCCCCGGACTCCCTGATACGCAGTATTTT. The chain employs TRBV7-3 and TRBJ2-3; D is perhaps TRBD2 (5 bases). V was cut by 5 bases and J by 6 bases, with 12 bases left in between. The CDR3 is 13 residues long. In germline, CDR1 is SGHTA, CDR2 FQGTGA. Combining the CDR3 with reference TRBV7-3 and TRBJ2-3 gives the whole variable domain GAGVSQTPSNKVTEKGKYVELRCDPISGHTALYWYRQSLGQGPEFLIYFQGTGAADDSGLPNDRFFAVRPEGSVSTLKIQRTERGDSAVYLCASSPGLPDTQYFGPGTRLTVL.

The chain employs TRBV10-3 and TRBJ1-1, with 7 bases matching TRBD1. CDR1 is ENHRY, CDR2 SYGVKD, per germline. Trimming removed 4 bases from V and 1 base from J; junction bases left unmatched: 21. This CDR3 comprises 20 residues. The CDR3 sequence: CAISGLRDSGADQWNTEAFF. The CDR3 region has the DNA TGTGCCATCAGTGGTCTCCGGGACAGCGGTGCAGATCAGTGGAACACTGAAGCTTTCTTT.

This clonotype was picked up a small number of times. This chain joins TRBV7-3 and TRBJ2-1, with 7 bases fitting TRBD2. V lost 5 bases to trimming and J lost 11 bases; unmatched junction nucleotides: 12. Germline V gives CDR1 SGHTA, CDR2 FQGTGA. The CDR3 has 14 residues. The CDR3 reads CASSPLGGGAKQFF. Written as DNA, the CDR3 is TGTGCCAGCAGCCCCCTTGGGGGGGGTGCCAAGCAGTTCTTC.

The CDR3 nucleotides read TGTACCAACAGTTTCAAGGGGGAAAAACTGTTTTTT. Amino acid sequence: CTNSFKGEKLFF. The chain joins TRBV12-3 or TRBV12-4 to TRBJ1-4; D might be TRBD1 (5 bases). This CDR3 comprises 12 residues.

The gene calls are TRBV12-3 or TRBV12-4 and TRBJ1-5; TRBD1 matches 11 bases. The CDR3 totals 15 residues. Germline trimming cut 5 bases from V and 6 bases from J; bases unmatched to any gene: 6. The CDR3 DNA reads as TGTGCCAGCAGTCCAGGACAGGGGGCGTTTCAGCCCCAGCATTTT. Translating it yields CASSPGQGAFQPQHF.

The chain has TRBV5-1 and TRBJ2-1; 9 nucleotides line up with TRBD2. This CDR3 has 16 amino acids. V shed 0 bases, J shed 4 bases, and the junction held 5 bases outside the gene matches. The germline V gene encodes CDR1 SGHRS and CDR2 YFSETQ. In DNA, the CDR3 is TGCGCCAGCAGCTTGGAATGGCGGGGGGGTTACAATGAGCAGTTCTTC. Its protein is CASSLEWRGGYNEQFF.

This chain connects TRBV18 to TRBJ2-1; possibly TRBD2 for D (6 bases). Germline values: CDR1 KGHSH, CDR2 LQKENI. This CDR3 contains 15 residues. Trimming removed 5 bases from V and 8 bases from J, with 19 bases in between. The CDR3 loop reads CASSSDGRRADEQFF. CDR3 coding DNA: TGTGCCAGCTCATCCGACGGCAGGAGGGCCGATGAGCAGTTCTTC.

V and J are TRBV7-9 and TRBJ2-7; D ambiguous. CDR3 length equals 16 residues. V lost 2 bases to trimming and J lost 2 bases, with 16 bases between them. Germline loops: CDR1 SEHNR, CDR2 FQNEAQ (reference sequence). CDR3 loop: CASSLNGRPSPYEQYF. CDR3 in DNA: TGTGCCAGCAGCTTAAATGGCCGACCATCCCCCTACGAGCAGTACTTC.

This clonotype was counted a few times. V and J are TRBV5-1 and TRBJ2-3; TRBD2 matches at 10 bases. Germline CDR1 reads SGHRS; CDR2 reads YFSETQ. CDR3 length: 16 residues. Trimming cost V 5 bases and J 0 bases; bases outside gene matches: 6. DNA for the CDR3: TGCGCCAGCAGTCAACAACTAGCGGGGAGCACAGATACGCAGTATTTT. This gives the protein CASSQQLAGSTDTQYF. The full variable domain, rest sourced from reference TRBV5-1 and TRBJ2-3, is KAGVTQTPRYLIKTRGQQVTLSCSPISGHRSVSWYQQTPGQGLQFLFEYFSETQRNKGNFPGRFSGRQFSNSRSEMNVSTLELGDSALYLCASSQQLAGSTDTQYFGPGTRLTVL.

This clonotype was detected once. A much bigger clone sits one base away, suggesting this may be a read error. The rearrangement joins TRBV7-3 to TRBJ2-7, with TRBD1 identical over 8 bases. CDR1 is SGHTA and CDR2 is FQGTGA in the germline V gene. The CDR3 is 12 amino acids. For the CDR3, the DNA is TGTACCAGCAGCCTAACAGGGGGCGAGCAGTACTTC. Protein: CTSSLTGGEQYF.

V and J are TRBV12-3 or TRBV12-4 and TRBJ2-5; perhaps TRBD1 as D (6 bases). This CDR3 is 15 amino acids long. V lost 3 bases to trimming and J lost 5 bases, with 16 bases between them. In DNA, the CDR3 is TGTGCCAGCAGTTTCCAGGGGTCACTCGGGGAGACCCAGTACTTC. Encoded protein: CASSFQGSLGETQYF.

This clonotype was observed a handful of times. This chain links TRBV6-2 or TRBV6-3 with TRBJ2-7, with D perhaps given as TRBD1 or TRBD2 (5 bases each). The V gene's germline CDR1 is MNHEY and CDR2 SVGEGT. Trimming removed 5 bases from V and 1 base from J, with 18 bases in between. This CDR3 is built from 16 residues. The CDR3 bases are TGTGCCAGCAGTCCGGCACGGGGTACAGGTTCCTACGAGCAGTACTTC. Encoded protein: CASSPARGTGSYEQYF.

The gene calls are TRBV20-1 and TRBJ1-5; TRBD1 aligns across 7 bases. With V trimmed by 0 bases and J by 2 bases, 4 bases remained unmatched. The CDR3 length is 15 residues. Germline V gene sequence: CDR1 DFQATT, CDR2 SNEGSKA (reference sequence). This CDR3 reads CSAREGTAGNQPQHF. The CDR3 DNA sequence: TGCAGTGCTAGAGAGGGGACAGCAGGCAATCAGCCCCAGCATTTT.

This clonotype was found a few times. The CDR3 sequence is CASSSRRNHGYTF. The CDR3 DNA reads TGCGCCAGCAGCTCACGACGGAATCATGGCTACACCTTC. The rearrangement joins TRBV5-1 to TRBJ1-2; D is unclear. CDR1 and CDR2 from the germline V gene are SGHRS and YFSETQ. The germline V and J ends were trimmed by 3 bases and 6 bases, with 12 bases remaining between them. The CDR3 has 13 amino acids.

This clonotype occurred a few times. The gene calls are TRBV9 and TRBJ2-5, with D perhaps TRBD2 (5 bases). Germline CDR1 SGDLS, CDR2 YYNGEE. The CDR3 is 15 amino acids. V was shortened by 0 bases and J by 2 bases, with 11 bases between the two germline ends. The CDR3 here is CASSVDGVPQETQYF. In DNA form, the CDR3 reads TGTGCCAGCAGCGTAGACGGGGTACCACAAGAGACCCAGTACTTC.

The chain recombines TRBV6-1 with TRBJ1-2, with unresolved D. Per the germline V gene, CDR1 is MNHNS and CDR2 is SASEGT. V was trimmed by 1 base and J by 3 bases, leaving 15 bases between them. The CDR3 is 16 amino acids. The CDR3 loop is CASSEGTGVFDYGYTF. In nucleotides, the CDR3 is TGTGCCAGCAGTGAAGGGACCGGAGTTTTTGACTATGGCTACACCTTC.